The 29 T cell receptor beta chains presented below share a single source sample, sequenced in a study of CXCR3-negative and CXCR3-positive naive CD8 T cells. Researchers prepared the TRB cDNA libraries using 5' RACE with UMI labels. TCRdb re-called the 5' RACE reads, yielding one record per CDR3 amino acid sequence without DNA. The table gives about 130,000 distinct CDR3 sequences; the top ten clones make up approximately 0.29% of it. Source material: naive CXCR3- CD8+ T cells from blood. Subset specified: CD45RO-CCR7+CD27+CD95- naive CD8+ T cells lacking CXCR3 (TNR3-). Every receptor here comes from a human donor in good health. Some clones in this sample may be carry-over from other donors' samples.

The chain combines TRBV12-5 with TRBJ2-7. Germline CDR1 LGHNT, CDR2 FRNRAP. The CDR3 is made up of 12 amino acids. CDR3 in amino acids: CASGFGVEEQYF.

CDR3 sequence: CATSRDLQETQYF. V and J are TRBV15 and TRBJ2-5. The CDR3 runs 13 residues. The germline CDR1 and CDR2 sequences are LNHNV and YYDKDF (reference sequence).

V and J are TRBV2 and TRBJ2-7; without DNA, the TCRdb call of TRBD2 cannot be checked. The germline V gene has CDR1 SNHLY and CDR2 FYNNEI. The CDR3 covers 14 residues. CDR3: CASRPGLAVHEQYF.

The rearrangement links TRBV3-1 to TRBJ2-2; TCRdb indicates TRBD2, and absent DNA this call remains unverified. The germline gives CDR1 LGHDT, CDR2 YNNKEL (reference sequence). CDR3 length: 18 residues. The CDR3 here is CASSYNPGLAGGTGELFF.

The gene calls are TRBV3-1 and TRBJ2-5; lacking DNA, the TRBD1 call made by TCRdb goes unchecked. CDR3 length equals 13 residues. The germline CDR1 and CDR2 sequences are LGHDT and YNNKEL (reference sequence). This CDR3 is CASSQQGWETQYF.

V and J are TRBV9 and TRBJ1-2; as DNA is missing, the TRBD1 call by TCRdb cannot be tested. The germline V gene has CDR1 SGDLS and CDR2 YYNGEE. The CDR3 has 14 amino acids. The chain's CDR3 is CASSLQGAFYGYTF.

The chain links TRBV9 to TRBJ1-2; lacking DNA, the TRBD1 call made by TCRdb goes unchecked. Germline V gives CDR1 SGDLS, CDR2 YYNGEE. The CDR3 has 15 residues. CDR3 protein: CASSVEGGDNYGYTF.

The chain combines TRBV7-2 with TRBJ2-2. The germline CDR1 and CDR2 sequences are SGHTA and FQGNSA. CDR3 length equals 11 residues. This CDR3 is CAPEEGGELFF.

This rearrangement joins TRBV28 to TRBJ2-6; the D call from TCRdb, TRBD1, cannot be confirmed without DNA. CDR3 length: 16 residues. Germline V gene lookup returns CDR1 MDHEN and CDR2 SYDVKM. The CDR3 reads CASSRGQPSGANVLTF.

The chain employs TRBV6-6 and TRBJ2-2; without DNA, the TCRdb call of TRBD2 cannot be checked. The CDR3 is 18 amino acids. The V gene's germline CDR1 is MNHNY and CDR2 SVGAGI (reference sequence). CDR3 sequence reads: CASSYLLAGENNTGELFF.

This chain links TRBV11-1 with TRBJ2-7; TCRdb's assignment of TRBD1 cannot be checked, as there is no DNA. Germline V lookup: CDR1 SGHAT, CDR2 FQDESV (reference sequence). The CDR3 loop spans 16 amino acids. CDR3 amino acids: CASSLALGARIYEQYF.

The chain is built from TRBV10-2 and TRBJ2-2; TCRdb gives TRBD2 as the D gene, but with no DNA this cannot be confirmed. Germline V lookup: CDR1 WSHSY, CDR2 SAAADI. The CDR3 is made up of 15 amino acids. The CDR3 protein is CASSAIAENTGELFF.

J is TRBJ2-7 and V is TRBV12-3 or TRBV12-4; TCRdb's D call of TRBD2 is untestable without DNA. This CDR3 has 14 amino acids. CDR3 region: CASSLVGGLIGQYF.

This chain's CDR3 is CASSLSGSIEAFF. The V call is TRBV13, the J call TRBJ1-1; as DNA is missing, the TRBD1 call by TCRdb cannot be tested. There are 13 residues in the CDR3. Germline CDR1 reads PRHDT; CDR2 reads FYEKMQ (reference sequence).

The chain combines TRBV29-1 with TRBJ2-3. Germline-derived CDR1 and CDR2 are SQVTM and ANQGSEA. CDR3 length: 11 amino acids. CDR3 loop: CSVERPDTQYF.

CDR3 region: CASSLGAGEQFF. The gene calls are TRBV7-6 and TRBJ2-1. Per germline, CDR1 SGHVS and CDR2 FNYEAQ. This CDR3 is built from 12 residues.

The genes are TRBV29-1 and TRBJ2-7; the D gene TCRdb calls, TRBD1, cannot be checked with no DNA. Germline-derived CDR1 and CDR2 are SQVTM and ANQGSEA. This CDR3 has 13 residues. The CDR3 protein is CSFRPLGVYEQYF.

The chain carries TRBV28 and TRBJ1-1; TCRdb proposes TRBD1, but this gene call is untestable without DNA. The CDR3 is 15 amino acids. Germline V gives CDR1 MDHEN, CDR2 SYDVKM. The chain's CDR3 is CASSAFSGMNTEAFF. The whole variable domain, filled in from reference TRBV28 and TRBJ1-1, reads DVKVTQSSRYLVKRTGEKVFLECVQDMDHENMFWYRQDPGLGLRLIYFSYDVKMKEKGDIPEGYSVSREKKERFSLILESASTNQTSMYLCASSAFSGMNTEAFFGQGTRLTVV.

J is TRBJ2-7 and V is TRBV13; there is no DNA to check the TCRdb D call of TRBD1. Germline lookup yields CDR1 PRHDT and CDR2 FYEKMQ (reference sequence). CDR3 size: 16 residues. The CDR3: CASSGSRGLVVDEQYF. Based on the CDR3 plus reference TRBV13 and TRBJ2-7, the full variable domain is AAGVIQSPRHLIKEKRETATLKCYPIPRHDTVYWYQQGPGQDPQFLISFYEKMQSDKGSIPDRFSAQQFSDYHSELNMSSLELGDSALYFCASSGSRGLVVDEQYFGPGTRLTVT.

The CDR3 loop is CASRDGLEQYF. The rearrangement uses TRBV28 and TRBJ2-7. In germline, CDR1 is MDHEN, CDR2 SYDVKM. This CDR3 has 11 amino acids.

The genes are TRBV5-1 and TRBJ2-1; TCRdb indicates TRBD2, and absent DNA this call remains unverified. CDR1 and CDR2 from the germline V gene are SGHRS and YFSETQ. This CDR3 has 21 amino acids. Here the CDR3 reads CASSMEPGLAGGRSSYNEQFF.

The V call is TRBV14, the J call TRBJ2-1; there is no DNA to check the TCRdb D call of TRBD1. The CDR3 covers 19 residues. Germline V gene data show CDR1 as SGHDN and CDR2 as FVKESK. CDR3: CASSQFAGGSRESDNEQFF.

This rearrangement joins TRBV29-1 to TRBJ2-1; the TCRdb call, TRBD1, lacks DNA for checking. CDR1 and CDR2 (germline): SQVTM, ANQGSEA. The CDR3 runs 13 residues. The CDR3 loop reads CSVDGTPFDEQFF.

This chain links TRBV7-9 with TRBJ2-7; without DNA, the TCRdb call of TRBD2 cannot be checked. The CDR3 has 13 amino acids. Germline CDR1 and CDR2: SEHNR and FQNEAQ (reference sequence). The CDR3 is CASSIASLDEQYF.

The chain recombines TRBV9 with TRBJ1-2; lacking DNA, the TRBD1 call made by TCRdb goes unchecked. In germline, CDR1 is SGDLS, CDR2 YYNGEE. The CDR3 sequence is 15 residues long. CDR3 in amino acids: CASSQTGGRSYGYTF.

The rearrangement joins TRBV9 to TRBJ2-3; TCRdb's D call of TRBD2 is untestable without DNA. The CDR3 is 18 amino acids. Germline V gene data show CDR1 as SGDLS and CDR2 as YYNGEE. The CDR3 spells CASSVAGRGGGNTDTQYF.

This chain joins TRBV12-3 or TRBV12-4 and TRBJ2-7; absent DNA, TCRdb's TRBD1 call cannot be checked. The CDR3 runs to 17 residues. CDR3 residues: CASSLKWGTVTSYEQYF.

The V call is TRBV15, the J call TRBJ2-7; the TRBD2 assignment by TCRdb is unverifiable without DNA. The CDR3 has 15 amino acids. In germline, CDR1 is LNHNV, CDR2 YYDKDF (reference sequence). The CDR3 spells CATSKGLAGSYEQYF.

The chain is built from TRBV28 and TRBJ2-5. The CDR3 consists of 14 residues. CDR1 and CDR2 (germline): MDHEN, SYDVKM. CDR3 protein: CASSFVRLTETQYF.